These 26 T cell receptor beta chains share one sample of origin, sequenced in a study of metastatic and nonmetastatic thyroid tumors. Ahead of thyroid surgery, no patient had received treatment of any kind. TCRdb redid the clone calls on the PCR reads using MiXCR. Of about 92,000 clones in the sample, more than 12% are singletons; the top ten hold around 3.3%. Sequences were obtained from blood. These receptor sequences come from a female donor with papillary thyroid cancer or a benign thyroid nodule (not recorded which). Some clones in this sample may be carry-over from other donors' samples.

The table lists this clone with many counts. The chain carries TRBV6-1 and TRBJ2-1; D is possibly TRBD2 (9 bases). Germline-derived CDR1 and CDR2 are MNHNS and SASEGT. With 10 bases removed from V and 9 bases from J, the gap between germline ends came to 25 bases. There are 15 residues in the CDR3. The CDR3 region is CATKQDRARGGEQFF. The CDR3 DNA is TGTGCCACCAAGCAGGACAGGGCGCGGGGGGGTGAGCAGTTCTTC.

This clone was recorded at least ten times. The V and J genes are TRBV4-1 and TRBJ2-2; possible D gene TRBD2, 6 bases. The CDR3 consists of 18 residues. Deletions cut 0 bases from V and 3 bases from J, with 17 bases between. Germline V CDR1 and CDR2: MGHRA, YSYEKL. The CDR3 region is CASSQDTTGTSYTGELFF. The CDR3 nucleotides are TGCGCCAGCAGCCAAGACACTACCGGGACTTCATACACCGGGGAGCTGTTTTTT.

This clone occurred many times. V is TRBV6-2 or TRBV6-3 and J is TRBJ2-7; D possibly matches TRBD1 or TRBD2 (6 bases each). There are 14 residues in the CDR3. Germline CDR1 reads MNHEY; CDR2 reads SVGEGT. The germline V and J ends were trimmed by 5 bases and 6 bases, with 17 bases remaining between them. CDR3 protein: CASSQGTLVGEQYF. CDR3 coding DNA: TGTGCCAGCAGTCAGGGGACTCTTGTAGGCGAGCAGTACTTC.

This clone was detected many times. The chain recombines TRBV5-1 with TRBJ2-7, with 10 positions matching TRBD1. Germline V CDR1 and CDR2: SGHRS, YFSETQ. V gave up 2 bases and J gave up 1 base; unmatched junction bases: 9. This CDR3 is built from 17 residues. The CDR3 sequence: CASSLPGQGSWSYEQYF. The CDR3 DNA follows: TGCGCCAGCAGCTTACCGGGACAGGGGTCTTGGTCCTACGAGCAGTACTTC.

This clone was detected many times. This chain uses TRBV20-1 with TRBJ2-3; a weak D match, TRBD2 (5 bases). Germline V lookup: CDR1 DFQATT, CDR2 SNEGSKA (reference sequence). The V gene lost 4 bases and the J gene lost 0 bases, with 17 bases spanning the gap. The CDR3 contains 16 residues. The CDR3 DNA reads as TGCAGTGCTACCATCGTCGGCGGACTTAGCACAGATACGCAGTATTTT. This translates into CSATIVGGLSTDTQYF.

With respect to this clone: Being one base from a much bigger clone, this may be a read error. This rearrangement joins TRBV4-1 to TRBJ2-3; a weak D match, TRBD2 (6 bases). V gave up 4 bases and J gave up 4 bases, with 12 bases separating them. Germline V gene sequence: CDR1 MGHRA, CDR2 YSYEKL. CDR3 length: 14 amino acids. The CDR3 DNA is TGCGCCAGCAGCCCGCTAGCGACTTCAGATACGCAGTATTTT. Protein: CASSPLATSDTQYF.

This clone was counted many times. The rearrangement links TRBV4-1 to TRBJ1-2; 7 bases map to TRBD1. J lost 5 bases, V lost 0 bases, and 12 bases had no gene match. CDR1 and CDR2 from the germline V gene are MGHRA and YSYEKL. The CDR3 consists of 17 residues. The CDR3 loop reads CASSQDGGTGASYGYTF. The CDR3, as DNA: TGCGCCAGCAGCCAAGATGGGGGAACAGGGGCCAGTTATGGCTACACCTTC.

The table lists this clone with many counts. The chain joins TRBV6-1 to TRBJ2-5; D might be TRBD1 (6 bases). Between the trimmed V and J ends, which lost 6 bases and 3 bases, there was a span of 17 bases. Germline CDR1 and CDR2: MNHNS and SASEGT. The CDR3 runs to 15 residues. CDR3 sequence: CASSFVGQNEETQYF. In nucleotides, the CDR3 is TGTGCCAGCAGCTTCGTGGGACAAAATGAAGAGACCCAGTACTTC.

This clone was recorded at least ten times. The J gene is TRBJ1-1, the V gene TRBV5-1; D ambiguous. V was pared by 0 bases and J by 7 bases, with 10 bases between. The CDR3 is 13 residues long. In germline, CDR1 is SGHRS, CDR2 YFSETQ. CDR3 DNA: TGCGCCAGCAGCTTGGGTGGCAGAAGTGAAGCTTTCTTT. Its translation: CASSLGGRSEAFF.

In its sample, this clone was seen many times. The V gene is TRBV20-1, the J gene TRBJ1-1, with a possible D match to TRBD1 (6 bases). CDR3 size: 13 residues. Germline V gene lookup returns CDR1 DFQATT and CDR2 SNEGSKA (reference sequence). V lost 7 bases and J 7 bases, leaving 19 bases between the germline ends. CDR3 residues: CSGQKAGAIEAFF. The CDR3 DNA follows: TGCAGTGGCCAGAAGGCAGGGGCCATTGAAGCTTTCTTT.

The chain recombines TRBV5-1 with TRBJ2-3; D call uncertain. The CDR3 is 15 amino acids. V shed 0 bases and J shed 1 base, with 9 bases lying between them. The germline CDR1 and CDR2 sequences are SGHRS and YFSETQ. The CDR3 DNA reads TGCGCCAGCAGCTTGGGTGGACCAGGCACAGATACGCAGTATTTT. Amino acid sequence: CASSLGGPGTDTQYF.

In this sample, this clone turned up a few times. This sequence may be a read error, since a much larger clone differs from it by one base. This CDR3 reads CASSFLDRNTESFF. CDR3 bases: TGTGCCAGCAGCTTTCTGGACAGGAACACTGAATCTTTCTTT. J is TRBJ1-1 and V is TRBV5-5; TRBD1 matches at 7 bases. Per the germline V gene, CDR1 is SGHKS and CDR2 is YYEKEE (reference sequence). The length of the CDR3 is 14 residues. Full variable domain (remainder filled in from reference TRBV5-5 and TRBJ1-1): DAGVTQSPTHLIKTRGQQVTLRCSPISGHKSVSWYQQVLGQGPQFIFQYYEKEERGRGNFPDRFSARQFPNYSSELNVNALLLGDSALYLCASSFLDRNTESFFGQGTRLTVV.

Regarding this clone: A much larger clone differs by one base, so this may be a read error. The sample holds other DNA sequences that translate to the same CDR3. The V call is TRBV10-3, the J call TRBJ2-5; D is uncertain. This CDR3 contains 13 residues. V was trimmed by 4 bases and J by 5 bases, leaving 11 bases between them. Germline V lookup: CDR1 ENHRY, CDR2 SYGVKD. CDR3 region: CAISGQIQETQYF. The DNA of the CDR3 is TGTGCCATCAGTGGACAAATCCAGGAGACCCAGTACTTC.

In this sample, this clone turned up many times. The V call is TRBV12-3 or TRBV12-4, the J call TRBJ1-5, with 12 bases fitting TRBD1. The V and J ends lost 3 bases and 6 bases, in that order; junction bases with no gene match: 6. This CDR3 comprises 16 residues. The CDR3 DNA follows: TGTGCCAGCAGTTTTGGGACAGGGGGCGCGTTTCAGCCCCAGCATTTT. Encoded protein: CASSFGTGGAFQPQHF.

In its sample, this clone was seen a few times. A much larger clonotype is one base distant, so this may be a read error. This chain links TRBV2 with TRBJ2-3; maybe TRBD2 (5 bases). This CDR3 is built from 13 residues. Deletions cut 5 bases from V and 2 bases from J, with 8 bases between. Germline V gives CDR1 SNHLY, CDR2 FYNNEI. The CDR3 DNA reads as TGTGCCAGCAGTCGCGGACTCACAGATACGCAGTATTTT. Translated: CASSRGLTDTQYF.

This clone was seen a few times. One base away lies a much larger clone, so this may be a sequencing read error. This chain uses TRBV5-1 with TRBJ2-1; D is undetermined. Germline V CDR1 and CDR2: SGHRS, YFSETQ. The ends were cut back, 3 bases at V and 5 bases at J, with 6 bases in the middle. CDR3 length: 12 amino acids. The chain's CDR3 is CASSSWDNEQFF. In DNA, the CDR3 is TGCGCCAGCAGCTCATGGGACAATGAGCAGTTCTTC.

Ten or more counts support this clone. The chain joins TRBV27 to TRBJ2-7; TRBD1 agrees at 11 bases. V dropped 6 bases and J dropped 7; count of bases not matched to a gene: 8. Germline V gene lookup returns CDR1 MNHEY and CDR2 SMNVEV (reference sequence). The CDR3 has 14 residues. CDR3 sequence: CASSRTGGGSEQYF. The CDR3 region has the DNA TGTGCCAGCAGCAGGACAGGGGGCGGTTCGGAGCAGTACTTC.

This clone was observed at least ten times. No conserved phenylalanine or tryptophan is present at the end of the CDR3, so a read error is the likely explanation. The chain couples TRBV19 to TRBJ1-6; D gene unclear. The CDR3 is 17 amino acids. Trimming took off 9 bases at V and 4 bases at J, with 22 bases between the two ends. CDR1 and CDR2 (germline): LNHDA, SQIVND (reference sequence). CDR3 amino acids: CASTTIPIGPYNSPLHS. CDR3 coding DNA: TGTGCCAGCACAACGATCCCGATAGGGCCTTATAATTCACCCCTCCACTCT.

This clone was counted between two and nine times. A much larger clone sits a single nucleotide away, making a read error possible. This chain connects TRBV20-1 to TRBJ1-4; the match to TRBD1 covers 8 bases. Germline V lookup: CDR1 DFQATT, CDR2 SNEGSKA (reference sequence). Germline trimming cut 2 bases from V and 7 bases from J; bases unmatched to any gene: 6. This CDR3 has 14 residues. CDR3 amino acids: CSARQGAWGEKLFF. The DNA of the CDR3 is TGCAGTGCTAGACAGGGGGCTTGGGGTGAAAAACTGTTTTTT.

This clone was seen at least ten times. The V call is TRBV18, the J call TRBJ2-7; 8 bases match TRBD2. Per the germline V gene, CDR1 is KGHSH and CDR2 is LQKENI. The CDR3 has 13 amino acids. J was trimmed by 7 bases and V by 2 bases; bases with no gene match: 4. CDR3 in amino acids: CASSPSGGGEQYF. CDR3 coding DNA: TGTGCCAGCTCACCATCCGGGGGGGGGGAGCAGTACTTC.

This clone was counted at least ten times. CDR3 residues: CASAGRGSRSSYNEQFF. The CDR3 nucleotides read TGTGCCAGCGCGGGCAGGGGCTCAAGGAGCTCCTACAATGAGCAGTTCTTC. The chain is built from TRBV6-6 and TRBJ2-1, with D maybe TRBD1 (6 bases). CDR3 length equals 17 residues. V shed 8 bases and J shed 0 bases, with 20 bases lying between them. Germline CDR1 reads MNHNY; CDR2 reads SVGAGI (reference sequence).

This clone showed up many times. The chain has TRBV19 and TRBJ1-1; a weak D match, TRBD1 (5 bases). The germline gives CDR1 LNHDA, CDR2 SQIVND (reference sequence). This CDR3 comprises 16 residues. The ends were cut back, 0 bases at V and 7 bases at J, with 18 bases in the middle. In DNA form, the CDR3 reads TGTGCCAGTAGTATAGATGGGGGATCCCCGACTCTTGAAGCTTTCTTT. Its protein is CASSIDGGSPTLEAFF. Supplemented by reference TRBV19 and TRBJ1-1, the full variable domain reads DGGITQSPKYLFRKEGQNVTLSCEQNLNHDAMYWYRQDPGQGLRLIYYSQIVNDFQKGDIAEGYSVSREKKESFPLTVTSAQKNPTAFYLCASSIDGGSPTLEAFFGQGTRLTVV.

This clone was observed many times. This chain links TRBV4-2 with TRBJ2-3; 9 bases agree with TRBD1. The J segment lost 10 bases and the V segment lost 3 bases, leaving 14 bases of the junction unmatched. Germline V gene data show CDR1 as LGHNA and CDR2 as YNFKEQ. The CDR3 contains 16 residues. For the CDR3, the DNA is TGTGCCAGCAGCCAGAACCGGGACAGGGTAGGTTGGGCGCAGTATTTT. Residues: CASSQNRDRVGWAQYF.

This clone was seen repeatedly, ten times or more. The chain has TRBV2 and TRBJ2-2; 11 positions agree with TRBD2. The CDR3 covers 15 residues. Trimming took 6 bases from V and 1 from J; bases not matched to a gene: 1. Germline V CDR1 and CDR2: SNHLY, FYNNEI. For the CDR3, the DNA is TGTGCCAGCAGGGGGACTAGCGGGAACACCGGGGAGCTGTTTTTT. It translates to CASRGTSGNTGELFF.

There are many counts of this clone. This sequence joins TRBV4-1 and TRBJ1-5; D gene ambiguous. The V gene lost 2 bases and the J gene lost 8 bases, with 10 bases spanning the gap. The V gene's germline CDR1 is MGHRA and CDR2 YSYEKL. This CDR3 comprises 13 residues. CDR3 region: CASSQFLWKPQHF. CDR3 bases: TGCGCCAGCAGCCAATTCTTATGGAAGCCCCAGCATTTT.

By frequency in the sample, this clone is medium-sized. The rearrangement links TRBV19 to TRBJ1-2, with 9 bases identical to TRBD1. The CDR3 runs to 15 residues. V shed 2 bases, J shed 2 bases, and the junction held 3 bases outside the gene matches. Germline V lookup: CDR1 LNHDA, CDR2 SQIVND (reference sequence). CDR3 loop: CASSITGTGNYGYTF. The CDR3, as DNA: TGTGCCAGTAGTATAACCGGGACAGGGAACTATGGCTACACCTTC.